A single TCR beta chain is shown here with its context. The target antigen is unknown. Assay used: immunoSEQ multiplex PCR; TCRdb lists only in-frame clones, some missing. Among around 180,000 clones listed, roughly nine tenths were seen once. These data come from a study of radiation and T cells in renal cell carcinoma. Study-level results: Top tumor clonotypes rose in blood 2 weeks post-radiation, then contracted.

The time point here: blood 4 weeks post-SBRT, at nephrectomy. The treatment is: 15 Gy SBRT to primary tumor, nephrectomy 4 weeks later. This receptor was obtained from a woman aged 45-60 years with renal cell carcinoma. The material was blood, obtained from a patient whose treatment included radiotherapy and nephrectomy.

Here the CDR3 DNA reads TGCGCCAGCAGCCCGGGACAGGGGGGAGCCTACGAGCAGTACTTC. Protein: CASSPGQGGAYEQYF. V gene TRBV5-1 combines with J gene TRBJ2-7, with 11 nucleotides matching TRBD1. With 4 bases clipped from V and 2 bases from J, the junction kept 5 bases outside the gene matches. CDR1 and CDR2 (germline): SGHRS, YFSETQ. The CDR3 extends over 15 amino acids.